The 13 T cell receptor beta chains below all came from one sample that was sequenced in a study of cytomegalovirus exposure and HLA in healthy donors. 60 Vbeta and 13 Jbeta primers were used in PCR. Sequenced by immunoSEQ multiplex PCR; TCRdb stores in-frame clones only, minus some. The sample contains 120,000 or so clones, around four fifths of which appear only once. Sequencing was carried out using PBMCs. The receptors stem from a man younger than 40 in good health and CMV-seropositive.

This clone has more than one count but fewer than ten. The chain links TRBV7-2 to TRBJ1-1; the match to TRBD1 covers 7 bases. Germline V gives CDR1 SGHTA, CDR2 FQGNSA. Trimming cost V 3 bases and J 1 base; bases outside gene matches: 5. This CDR3 is 15 amino acids long. The DNA for the CDR3 is TGTGCCAGCAGCTTGGGGACAGCCTCGAACACTGAAGCTTTCTTT. Its translation is CASSLGTASNTEAFF.

V gene TRBV6-6 combines with J gene TRBJ2-5; 9 nucleotides align to TRBD1. The germline V gene has CDR1 MNHNY and CDR2 SVGAGI (reference sequence). CDR3 length: 13 amino acids. J was trimmed by 5 bases and V by 8 bases; bases with no gene match: 6. The CDR3 spells CASVQGAQETQYF. In DNA, the CDR3 is TGTGCCAGCGTACAGGGGGCGCAGGAGACCCAGTACTTC.

This chain connects TRBV5-8 to TRBJ2-3, with 8 bases that match TRBD2. CDR3 length equals 16 residues. The trim removed 1 base at V and 1 base at J, leaving 5 bases unmatched. Germline lookup yields CDR1 SGHTS and CDR2 YDEGEE. The CDR3 DNA follows: TGTGCCAGCAGCTTGCGCGACGGGGGGGGCACAGATACGCAGTATTTT. It specifies CASSLRDGGGTDTQYF.

The chain is built from TRBV9 and TRBJ1-3; TRBD1 is a possible D gene (6 bases). V lost 0 bases and J lost 4, with 11 bases in between. This CDR3 is built from 15 residues. The germline CDR1 and CDR2 sequences are SGDLS and YYNGEE. The CDR3, as DNA: TGTGCCAGCAGCGTAGCGGCAGGGGCAGGAAACACCATATATTTT. Residues: CASSVAAGAGNTIYF.

The chain employs TRBV30 and TRBJ1-6, with D unresolved. Germline V gene sequence: CDR1 GTSNPN, CDR2 SVGIG (reference sequence). V lost 3 bases to trimming and J lost 9 bases, with 9 bases between them. The CDR3 totals 12 residues. The CDR3 region has the DNA TGTGCCTGGAGACTGTATTCTTCACCCCTCCACTTT. Translated: CAWRLYSSPLHF. The whole variable domain, filled in from reference TRBV30 and TRBJ1-6, reads SQTIHQWPATLVQPVGSPLSLECTVEGTSNPNLYWYRQAAGRGLQLLFYSVGIGQISSEVPQNLSASRPQDRQFILSSKKLLLSDSGFYLCAWRLYSSPLHFGNGTRLTVT.

The chain couples TRBV6-5 to TRBJ1-1; 7 nucleotides line up with TRBD1. The CDR3 is made up of 16 amino acids. Germline V CDR1 and CDR2: MNHEY, SVGAGI. Unmatched junction bases numbered 16, after V lost 4 bases and J lost 8 bases. As DNA, the CDR3 is TGTGCCAGCAGTTCCCTAAAAGGGGGCATCCCCCGAGAAGCTTTCTTT. Translated, it gives CASSSLKGGIPREAFF.

This rearrangement joins TRBV15 to TRBJ1-1, with a tentative D call TRBD1 (5 bases). Germline V gives CDR1 LNHNV, CDR2 YYDKDF (reference sequence). The CDR3 has 12 amino acids. V was cut by 8 bases and J by 0 bases, with 7 bases left in between. As DNA, the CDR3 is TGTGCCACCGGGGCTATGAACACTGAAGCTTTCTTT. As protein: CATGAMNTEAFF.

Written as DNA, the CDR3 is TGTGCCAGTAGCCACCGTTTTATAGGGGGCGACACTGAAGCTTTCTTT. Encoded protein: CASSHRFIGGDTEAFF. V is TRBV19 and J is TRBJ1-1; 7 positions match TRBD1. Germline-derived CDR1 and CDR2 are LNHDA and SQIVND (reference sequence). CDR3 length: 16 residues. Trimming removed 6 bases from V and 3 bases from J; junction bases left unmatched: 13.

The V gene is TRBV4-1, the J gene TRBJ2-7; perhaps TRBD1 as D (6 bases). The germline CDR1 and CDR2 sequences are MGHRA and YSYEKL. V shed 3 bases and J shed 0 bases, with 18 bases lying between them. The CDR3 spans 17 residues. CDR3 in DNA: TGCGCCAGCAGCCAGTCGACAGGTCTGTTGTCCTCCTACGAGCAGTACTTC. It codes for CASSQSTGLLSSYEQYF.

Only one count was recorded for this clone. The genes are TRBV30 and TRBJ1-2, with a possible D match to TRBD1 (6 bases). V was clipped by 2 bases and J by 2 bases, with 12 bases between them. This CDR3 is built from 14 residues. Germline V gene data show CDR1 as GTSNPN and CDR2 as SVGIG (reference sequence). The CDR3 spells CAWSPGTSNYGYTF. In DNA, the CDR3 is TGTGCCTGGAGTCCAGGGACATCCAACTATGGCTACACCTTC.

This clone was counted a few times. V and J are TRBV6-1 and TRBJ2-7; 7 bases are shared with TRBD1. CDR3 length equals 13 residues. Germline V gene sequence: CDR1 MNHNS, CDR2 SASEGT. V lost 5 bases to trimming and J lost 5 bases; unmatched junction nucleotides: 6. The CDR3: CASSFNRGHEQYF. CDR3 nucleotide sequence: TGTGCCAGCAGTTTTAACAGGGGCCACGAGCAGTACTTC.

This clone was observed a few times. The genes are TRBV4-1 and TRBJ1-5, with D hard to call. Trimming cost V 2 bases and J 13 bases, with 15 bases left between them. Germline CDR1 MGHRA, CDR2 YSYEKL. This CDR3 comprises 13 residues. In nucleotides, the CDR3 is TGCGCCAGCAGCCAACGTAGCCCGGAACGACAGCATTTT. Amino acids: CASSQRSPERQHF.

The chain is built from TRBV23-1 and TRBJ2-5; 8 bases fit TRBD1. TRBV23-1 is recorded as an ORF, its role being uncertain. This CDR3 is 16 amino acids long. V gave up 6 bases and J gave up 2 bases; unmatched junction bases: 11. CDR3 amino acids: CASRSGTGGRQETQYF. CDR3 sequence (DNA): TGCGCCAGCAGGAGTGGCACAGGGGGTCGGCAAGAGACCCAGTACTTC.